What follows are 10 T cell receptor beta chains derived from one specimen sequenced in a study of identical twins. Via MiXCR, TCRdb re-called the 5' RACE reads, giving one row per CDR3 protein. The sample includes hundreds of thousands of distinct CDR3 sequences, around 5.7% of them seen just once. Sequencing used naive T cells sorted from blood. These receptors were taken from a man in his late teens or twenties in good health.

In this sample, this clonotype turned up many times. J is TRBJ2-3 and V is TRBV7-6, with 8 nucleotides matching TRBD2. The CDR3 is made up of 15 amino acids. Germline lookup yields CDR1 SGHVS and CDR2 FNYEAQ. Trimming cost V 6 bases and J 2 bases; bases outside gene matches: 7. CDR3 loop: CASSRRTSYTDTQYF. CDR3 nucleotide sequence: TGTGCCAGCAGTCGCCGGACTAGCTACACAGATACGCAGTATTTT.

The V call is TRBV5-1, the J call TRBJ2-2; TRBD2 might be the D (6 bases). Germline CDR1 reads SGHRS; CDR2 reads YFSETQ. V was cut by 3 bases and J by 3 bases, with 9 bases left in between. The CDR3 has 14 amino acids. CDR3 DNA: TGCGCCAGCAGCTGGGACTTTTACACCGGGGAGCTGTTTTTT. It codes for CASSWDFYTGELFF.

This clonotype was counted ten times or more. The V call is TRBV12-3 or TRBV12-4, the J call TRBJ2-7, with 7 bases that match TRBD1. CDR3 length equals 14 residues. V shed 2 bases and J 2 bases; nucleotides not matched to a gene: 3. The CDR3 loop is CASSLTGQTYEQYF. CDR3 nucleotides: TGTGCCAGCAGTTTAACGGGACAGACCTACGAGCAGTACTTC.

In its sample, this clonotype was seen a few times. The chain employs TRBV20-1 and TRBJ2-7, with TRBD2 identical over 13 bases. V gave up 5 bases and J gave up 6 bases; unmatched junction bases: 4. The CDR3 length is 13 residues. Germline V gene data show CDR1 as DFQATT and CDR2 as SNEGSKA (reference sequence). The chain's CDR3 is CSAGGLAGVEQYF. CDR3 DNA sequence: TGCAGTGCTGGAGGACTAGCGGGAGTCGAGCAGTACTTC.

This clonotype was counted only a few times. This rearrangement joins TRBV12-5 to TRBJ2-5; D not resolved. The germline V and J ends were trimmed by 0 bases and 0 bases, with 20 bases remaining between them. Germline assignment: CDR1 LGHNT and CDR2 FRNRAP. The CDR3 sequence is 19 residues long. The CDR3 protein is CASGLVTMTDFPNQETQYF. CDR3 nucleotides: TGTGCTAGTGGTTTGGTAACTATGACCGACTTTCCGAACCAAGAGACCCAGTACTTC. The full variable domain, with the rest looked up from reference TRBV12-5 and TRBJ2-5, is DARVTQTPRHKVTEMGQEVTMRCQPILGHNTVFWYRQTMMQGLELLAYFRNRAPLDDSGMPKDRFSAEMPDATLATLKIQPSEPRDSAVYFCASGLVTMTDFPNQETQYFGPGTRLLVL.

V is TRBV6-2 or TRBV6-3 and J is TRBJ1-2, with D maybe TRBD1 (5 bases). The V gene lost 6 bases and the J gene lost 1 base, with 15 bases spanning the gap. Germline CDR1 MNHEY, CDR2 SVGEGT. CDR3 size: 15 residues. In DNA form, the CDR3 reads TGTGCCAGCAGCTACCGACAGCTCCTTAACTATGGCTACACCTTC. It yields the protein CASSYRQLLNYGYTF.

Ten or more counts support this clonotype. CDR3 region: CASSLGLAPTGEQYF. In DNA, the CDR3 is TGTGCCAGCAGCCTCGGACTAGCGCCAACAGGGGAGCAGTACTTC. The chain employs TRBV25-1 and TRBJ2-7; 9 bases line up with TRBD2. Trimming at V came to 6 bases and at J to 7 bases, leaving 13 bases not matched to a gene. Germline CDR1 and CDR2: MGHDK and SYGVNS. The CDR3 is 15 residues long.

This clonotype has a handful of counts. This chain connects TRBV2 to TRBJ2-5; the match to TRBD1 covers 9 bases. Germline V gene sequence: CDR1 SNHLY, CDR2 FYNNEI. V was clipped by 5 bases and J by 2 bases; unmatched bases: 9. The length of the CDR3 is 16 residues. CDR3 region: CASSLQQGARQETQYF. DNA for the CDR3: TGTGCCAGCAGTCTGCAACAGGGGGCGCGTCAAGAGACCCAGTACTTC.

At least ten counts were recorded for this clonotype. The J gene is TRBJ2-3, the V gene TRBV12-5; 11 bases line up with TRBD2. This CDR3 is 16 amino acids long. V shed 3 bases, J shed 3 bases, and the junction held 5 bases outside the gene matches. Germline CDR1 reads LGHNT; CDR2 reads FRNRAP. Here the CDR3 reads CASGFTSGSVTDTQYF. In DNA form, the CDR3 reads TGTGCTAGTGGTTTCACTAGCGGGAGTGTTACAGATACGCAGTATTTT.

This clonotype was picked up many times. The DNA of the CDR3 is TGCAGTGCGAATGGACTAGCGGGACTCCAAGAGACCCAGTACTTC. Protein: CSANGLAGLQETQYF. The chain links TRBV20-1 to TRBJ2-5; 12 bases fit TRBD2. Germline V gene data show CDR1 as DFQATT and CDR2 as SNEGSKA (reference sequence). This CDR3 region has 15 residues. Losses at the gene ends were 6 bases for V and 1 base for J; bases not matched to a gene: 6.